This entry lists 12 T cell receptor beta chains sequenced from one sample in a study of T cell repertoires in cytomegalovirus infection. Each CDR3 protein gets one entry after TCRdb re-called the reads with MiXCR. Here the sample spans some 160,000 distinct CDR3 sequences, about 15% being singletons. Sequencing was performed on CD8+ T cells from PBMCs. Receptors were obtained from a human donor in good health (CMV status not recorded). Some clones in this sample may be carry-over from other donors' samples.

In this sample, this clonotype turned up many times. The chain joins TRBV7-8 to TRBJ2-3; no firm D call. Germline V gene data show CDR1 as SGHVS and CDR2 as FQNEAQ. V was clipped by 4 bases and J by 0 bases, with 11 bases between them. The CDR3 extends over 15 amino acids. CDR3 DNA: TGTGCCAGCAGCTACGACGGCTCTAGCACAGATACGCAGTATTTT. Protein sequence: CASSYDGSSTDTQYF.

The V gene is TRBV6-1, the J gene TRBJ2-2; 8 nucleotides match TRBD2. CDR1 and CDR2 (germline): MNHNS, SASEGT. The CDR3 loop spans 17 amino acids. V dropped 2 bases and J dropped 4; count of bases not matched to a gene: 9. CDR3 DNA: TGTGCCAGCAGTGAACCCCCCGGGGGGGACGGCACCGGGGAGCTGTTTTTT. Amino acid sequence: CASSEPPGGDGTGELFF.

This chain uses TRBV6-1 with TRBJ2-1; 7 nucleotides align to TRBD2. V lost 5 bases and J lost 4; bases outside the gene matches: 11. Germline V gene sequence: CDR1 MNHNS, CDR2 SASEGT. The CDR3 runs 16 residues. As DNA, the CDR3 is TGTGCCAGCAGTTCCCTCGGACGGGGGGTTTACAATGAGCAGTTCTTC. It is translated as CASSSLGRGVYNEQFF.

This clonotype was recorded at least ten times. This chain joins TRBV7-2 and TRBJ1-2, with 11 positions matching TRBD1. Germline assignment: CDR1 SGHTA and CDR2 FQGNSA. V trimming: 1 base; J trimming: 6 bases; junction bases outside the gene matches: 10. CDR3 length: 17 residues. The CDR3 is CASSLVTSGTGGDGYTF. CDR3 in DNA: TGTGCCAGCAGCTTAGTCACCTCCGGGACAGGGGGAGATGGCTACACCTTC. The variable domain in full, with the rest retrieved from reference TRBV7-2 and TRBJ1-2, is GAGVSQSPSNKVTEKGKDVELRCDPISGHTALYWYRQSLGQGLEFLIYFQGNSAPDKSGLPSDRFSAERTGGSVSTLTIQRTQQEDSAVYLCASSLVTSGTGGDGYTFGSGTRLTVV.

This chain connects TRBV6-2 or TRBV6-3 to TRBJ2-1; TRBD2 might be the D (5 bases). Germline V gives CDR1 MNHEY, CDR2 SVGEGT. The CDR3 has 15 amino acids. V was pared by 2 bases and J by 7 bases, with 15 bases between. CDR3 in amino acids: CASSYVGEPLNEQFF. DNA of the CDR3: TGTGCCAGCAGTTACGTGGGAGAGCCCTTGAATGAGCAGTTCTTC.

This chain links TRBV7-2 with TRBJ1-3; 8 nucleotides line up with TRBD1. The J segment lost 0 bases and the V segment lost 5 bases, leaving 12 bases of the junction unmatched. This CDR3 comprises 18 residues. The germline CDR1 and CDR2 sequences are SGHTA and FQGNSA. CDR3 sequence (DNA): TGTGCCAGCAGCCCTCGAGGGGGACAGGTTCGCTCTGGAAACACCATATATTTT. Translating gives CASSPRGGQVRSGNTIYF.

The rearrangement links TRBV7-6 to TRBJ2-1; 7 nucleotides agree with TRBD2. The length of the CDR3 is 16 residues. Looked up from germline, CDR1 is SGHVS and CDR2 is FNYEAQ. V was clipped by 5 bases and J by 2 bases; unmatched bases: 9. CDR3 protein: CASSPLAGVPYNEQFF. In DNA form, the CDR3 reads TGTGCCAGCAGCCCTTTGGCGGGAGTACCCTACAATGAGCAGTTCTTC. The full variable domain, completed using reference TRBV7-6 and TRBJ2-1, is GAGVSQSPRYKVTKRGQDVALRCDPISGHVSLYWYRQALGQGPEFLTYFNYEAQQDKSGLPNDRFSAERPEGSISTLTIQRTEQRDSAMYRCASSPLAGVPYNEQFFGPGTRLTVL.

This clonotype has just a few counts. This chain joins TRBV11-2 and TRBJ2-7; D ambiguous. V dropped 5 bases and J dropped 0 bases, with 5 bases sitting between them. The CDR3 totals 12 residues. The germline gives CDR1 SGHAT, CDR2 FQNNGV. The CDR3 nucleotides read TGTGCCAGCAGCGCCCACTCCTACGAGCAGTACTTC. Translating gives CASSAHSYEQYF.

The genes are TRBV28 and TRBJ2-5, with 11 bases aligning to TRBD2. CDR3 length equals 15 residues. Per germline, CDR1 MDHEN and CDR2 SYDVKM. V shed 5 bases and J 5 bases; nucleotides not matched to a gene: 7. The CDR3 coding sequence is TGTGCCAGCAGTATACTAGCGGGAGTGGGGGAGACCCAGTACTTC. Translation gives CASSILAGVGETQYF.

CDR3 in amino acids: CASSSGPWSNQPQHF. The CDR3 bases are TGTGCCAGCAGCTCTGGGCCGTGGAGCAATCAGCCCCAGCATTTT. This chain uses TRBV7-8 with TRBJ1-5; D remains ambiguous. Germline V gene lookup returns CDR1 SGHVS and CDR2 FQNEAQ. Trimming stripped 4 bases from V and 1 base from J, with 11 bases between. The CDR3 runs 15 residues.

This clonotype was detected only a few times. The chain joins TRBV28 to TRBJ2-1; perhaps D is TRBD1 or TRBD2 (6 bases each). The V gene lost 1 base and the J gene lost 5 bases, with 18 bases spanning the gap. Germline V CDR1 and CDR2: MDHEN, SYDVKM. The CDR3 totals 17 residues. The CDR3 region is CASSLYSVGGPHNEQFF. The CDR3 DNA reads TGTGCCAGCAGTTTATATTCTGTAGGGGGGCCCCACAATGAGCAGTTCTTC.

The J gene is TRBJ2-2, the V gene TRBV7-6, with TRBD1 matching 8 bases. Per germline, CDR1 SGHVS and CDR2 FNYEAQ. Losses at the gene ends were 5 bases for V and 5 bases for J; bases not matched to a gene: 13. The CDR3 is 17 amino acids. Here the CDR3 reads CASSPRGQGAGTGELFF. In DNA, the CDR3 is TGTGCCAGCAGCCCAAGGGGGCAGGGGGCTGGAACCGGGGAGCTGTTTTTT. Looking up the rest from reference TRBV7-6 and TRBJ2-2 gives the full variable domain: GAGVSQSPRYKVTKRGQDVALRCDPISGHVSLYWYRQALGQGPEFLTYFNYEAQQDKSGLPNDRFSAERPEGSISTLTIQRTEQRDSAMYRCASSPRGQGAGTGELFFGEGSRLTVL.